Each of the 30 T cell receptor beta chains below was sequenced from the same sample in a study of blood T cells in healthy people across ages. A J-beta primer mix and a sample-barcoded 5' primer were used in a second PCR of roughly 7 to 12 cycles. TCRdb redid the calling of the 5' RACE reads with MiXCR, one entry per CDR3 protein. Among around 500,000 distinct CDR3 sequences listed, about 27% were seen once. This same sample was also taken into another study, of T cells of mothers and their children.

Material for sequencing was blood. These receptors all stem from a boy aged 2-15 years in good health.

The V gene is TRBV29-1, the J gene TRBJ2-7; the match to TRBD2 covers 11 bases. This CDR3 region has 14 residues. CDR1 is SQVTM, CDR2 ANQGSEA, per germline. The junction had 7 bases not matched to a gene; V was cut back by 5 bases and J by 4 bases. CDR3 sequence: CSVSFGLAGYEQYF. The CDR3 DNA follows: TGCAGCGTTAGTTTCGGACTAGCGGGTTACGAGCAGTACTTC.

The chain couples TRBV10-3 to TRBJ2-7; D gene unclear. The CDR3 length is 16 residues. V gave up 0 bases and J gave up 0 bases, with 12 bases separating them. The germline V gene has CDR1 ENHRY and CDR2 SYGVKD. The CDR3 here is CAISESNGAFSYEQYF. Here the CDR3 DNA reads TGTGCCATCAGTGAGTCGAATGGAGCGTTCTCCTACGAGCAGTACTTC.

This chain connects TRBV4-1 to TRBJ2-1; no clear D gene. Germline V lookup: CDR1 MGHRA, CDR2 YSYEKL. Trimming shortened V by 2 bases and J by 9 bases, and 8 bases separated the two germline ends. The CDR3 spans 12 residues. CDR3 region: CASSQHLPEQFF. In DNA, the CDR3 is TGCGCCAGCAGCCAACATCTCCCTGAGCAGTTCTTC.

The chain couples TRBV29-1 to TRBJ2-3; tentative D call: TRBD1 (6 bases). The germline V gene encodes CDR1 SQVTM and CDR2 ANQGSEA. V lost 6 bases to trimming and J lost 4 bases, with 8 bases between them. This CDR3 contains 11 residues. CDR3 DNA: TGCAGCGTCCGACAGGCAGATACGCAGTATTTT. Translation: CSVRQADTQYF.

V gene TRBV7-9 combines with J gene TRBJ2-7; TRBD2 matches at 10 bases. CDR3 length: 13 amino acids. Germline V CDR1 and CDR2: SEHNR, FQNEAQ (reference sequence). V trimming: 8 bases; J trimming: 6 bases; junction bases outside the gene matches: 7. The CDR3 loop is CASGIGTSAEQYF. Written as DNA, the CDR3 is TGTGCCAGCGGCATCGGGACTAGCGCCGAGCAGTACTTC.

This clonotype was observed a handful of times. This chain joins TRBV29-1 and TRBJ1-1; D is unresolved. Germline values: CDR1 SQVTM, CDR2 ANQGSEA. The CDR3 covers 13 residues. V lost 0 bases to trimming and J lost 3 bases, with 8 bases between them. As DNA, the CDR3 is TGCAGCGTTGAAGAACACATCTACACTGAAGCTTTCTTT. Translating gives CSVEEHIYTEAFF. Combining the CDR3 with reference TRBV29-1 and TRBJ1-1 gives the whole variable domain SAVISQKPSRDICQRGTSLTIQCQVDSQVTMMFWYRQQPGQSLTLIATANQGSEATYESGFVIDKFPISRPNLTFSTLTVSNMSPEDSSIYLCSVEEHIYTEAFFGQGTRLTVV.

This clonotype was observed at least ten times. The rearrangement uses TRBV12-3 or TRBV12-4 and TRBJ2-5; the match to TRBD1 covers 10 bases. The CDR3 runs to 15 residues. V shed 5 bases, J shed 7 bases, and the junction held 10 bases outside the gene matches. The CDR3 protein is CASSPGTGVVGTQYF. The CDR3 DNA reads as TGTGCCAGCAGTCCCGGGACAGGGGTCGTAGGGACCCAGTACTTC.

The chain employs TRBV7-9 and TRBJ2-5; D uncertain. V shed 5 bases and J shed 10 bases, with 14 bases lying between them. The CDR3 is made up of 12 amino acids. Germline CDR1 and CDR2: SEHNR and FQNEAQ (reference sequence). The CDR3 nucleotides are TGTGCCAGCAGCCGCCCTGTAGGTGGCCAGTACTTC. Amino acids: CASSRPVGGQYF.

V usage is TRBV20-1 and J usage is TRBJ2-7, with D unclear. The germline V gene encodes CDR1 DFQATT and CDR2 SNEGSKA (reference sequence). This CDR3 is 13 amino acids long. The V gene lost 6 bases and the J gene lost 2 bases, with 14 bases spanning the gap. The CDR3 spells CSAPKTPTYEQYF. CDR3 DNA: TGCAGTGCCCCCAAAACACCGACCTACGAGCAGTACTTC.

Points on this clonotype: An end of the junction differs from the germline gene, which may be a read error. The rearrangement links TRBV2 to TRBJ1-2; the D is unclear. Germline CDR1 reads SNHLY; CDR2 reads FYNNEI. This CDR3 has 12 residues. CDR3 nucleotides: TGTGCCAGCGTGAAACAAAACTATGGCTACCCCTTC. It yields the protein CASVKQNYGYPF.

The CDR3 is CSTHGRGYYEQYF. DNA of the CDR3: TGCAGTACCCACGGGCGGGGGTACTACGAGCAGTACTTC. The V and J genes are TRBV20-1 and TRBJ2-7, with 7 nucleotides matching TRBD2. J was trimmed by 3 bases and V by 8 bases; bases with no gene match: 10. Germline loops: CDR1 DFQATT, CDR2 SNEGSKA (reference sequence). The CDR3 extends over 13 amino acids.

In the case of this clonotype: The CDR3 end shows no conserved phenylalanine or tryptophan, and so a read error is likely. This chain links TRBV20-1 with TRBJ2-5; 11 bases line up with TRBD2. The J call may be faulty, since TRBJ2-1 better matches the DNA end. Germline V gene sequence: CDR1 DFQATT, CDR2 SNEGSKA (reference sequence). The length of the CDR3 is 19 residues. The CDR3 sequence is CSAPKLFNPGLAEYNEQFL. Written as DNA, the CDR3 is TGCAGTGCTCCGAAGCTTTTCAATCCGGGACTAGCGGAATACAATGAGCAGTTCCTC.

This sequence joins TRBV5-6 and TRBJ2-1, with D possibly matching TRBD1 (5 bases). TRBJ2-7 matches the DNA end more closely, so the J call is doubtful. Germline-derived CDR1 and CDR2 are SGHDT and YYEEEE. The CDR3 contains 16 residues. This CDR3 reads CASSSVYRTAGYEQYF. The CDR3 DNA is TGTGCCAGCAGCTCCGTTTACAGGACCGCCGGGTACGAGCAGTACTTC.

The CDR3 reads CASSFRSDRGIYEQYF. CDR3 sequence (DNA): TGTGCCAGCAGTTTTAGGAGTGACAGAGGGATCTACGAGCAGTACTTC. V is TRBV27 and J is TRBJ2-7; the D call may be TRBD1 or TRBD2 (5 bases each). The V end lost 3 bases, the J end lost 3 bases, and 18 bases lay between the germline ends. This CDR3 has 16 residues. Germline CDR1 is MNHEY and CDR2 is SMNVEV (reference sequence).

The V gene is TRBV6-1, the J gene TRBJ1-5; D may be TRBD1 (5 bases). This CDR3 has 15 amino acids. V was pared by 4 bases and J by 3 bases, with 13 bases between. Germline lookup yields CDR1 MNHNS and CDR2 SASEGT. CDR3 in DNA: TGTGCCAGCAGTGCGATCGACAGCCCCAATCAGCCCCAGCATTTT. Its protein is CASSAIDSPNQPQHF.

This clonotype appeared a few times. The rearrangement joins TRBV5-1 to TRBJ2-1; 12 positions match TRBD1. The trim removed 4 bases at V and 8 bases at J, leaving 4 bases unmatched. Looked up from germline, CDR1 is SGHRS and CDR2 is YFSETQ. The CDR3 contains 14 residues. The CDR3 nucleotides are TGCGCCAGCAGCGCCGGGACAGGGGGCGATGAGCAGTTCTTC. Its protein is CASSAGTGGDEQFF.

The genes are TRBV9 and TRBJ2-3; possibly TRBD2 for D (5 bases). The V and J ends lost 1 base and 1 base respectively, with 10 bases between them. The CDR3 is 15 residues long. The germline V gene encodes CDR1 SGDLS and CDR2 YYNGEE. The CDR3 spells CASSVFGSRTDTQYF. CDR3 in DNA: TGTGCCAGCAGCGTATTTGGGAGTCGCACAGATACGCAGTATTTT.

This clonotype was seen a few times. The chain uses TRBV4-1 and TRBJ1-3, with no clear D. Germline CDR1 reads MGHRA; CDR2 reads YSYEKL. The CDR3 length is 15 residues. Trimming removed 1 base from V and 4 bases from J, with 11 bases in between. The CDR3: CASSQGRPRGNTIYF. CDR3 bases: TGCGCCAGCAGCCAAGGTCGACCGAGAGGAAACACCATATATTTT.

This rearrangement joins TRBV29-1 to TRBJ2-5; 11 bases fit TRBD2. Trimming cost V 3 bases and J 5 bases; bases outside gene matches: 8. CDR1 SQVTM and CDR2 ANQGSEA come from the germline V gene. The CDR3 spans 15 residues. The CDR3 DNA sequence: TGCAGCGTTGATGGCCTAGCGGGGGGTTGGGAGACCCAGTACTTC. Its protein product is CSVDGLAGGWETQYF.

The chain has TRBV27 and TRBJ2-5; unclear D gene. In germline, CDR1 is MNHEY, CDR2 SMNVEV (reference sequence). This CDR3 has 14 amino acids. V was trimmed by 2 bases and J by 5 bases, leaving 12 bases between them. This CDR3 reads CASSLRDESETQYF. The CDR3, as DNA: TGTGCCAGCAGTTTAAGAGATGAGTCGGAGACCCAGTACTTC.

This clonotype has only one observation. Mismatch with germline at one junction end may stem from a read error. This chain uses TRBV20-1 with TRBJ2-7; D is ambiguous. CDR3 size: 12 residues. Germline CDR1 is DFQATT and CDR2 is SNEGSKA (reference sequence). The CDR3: CGARSETYEQYF. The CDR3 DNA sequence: TGCGGTGCTAGAAGTGAAACCTACGAGCAGTACTTC.

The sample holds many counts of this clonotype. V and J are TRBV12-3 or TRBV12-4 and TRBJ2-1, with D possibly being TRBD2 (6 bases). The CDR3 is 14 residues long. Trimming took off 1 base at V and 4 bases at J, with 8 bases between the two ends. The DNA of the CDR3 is TGTGCCAGCAGTTTAGGGCGGGGTTACAATGAGCAGTTCTTC. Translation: CASSLGRGYNEQFF.

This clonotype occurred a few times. CDR3 in amino acids: CASSLGLALTGELFF. DNA of the CDR3: TGTGCCAGCAGCTTAGGACTAGCGTTAACCGGGGAGCTGTTTTTT. The rearrangement links TRBV11-2 to TRBJ2-2, with 8 positions matching TRBD2. Germline loops: CDR1 SGHAT, CDR2 FQNNGV. The CDR3 runs to 15 residues. Trimming took 1 base from V and 5 from J; bases not matched to a gene: 3.

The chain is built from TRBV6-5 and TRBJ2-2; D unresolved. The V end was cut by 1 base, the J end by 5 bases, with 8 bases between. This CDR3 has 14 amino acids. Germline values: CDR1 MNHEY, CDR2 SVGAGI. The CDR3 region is CASSYYGRTGELFF. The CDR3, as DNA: TGTGCCAGCAGTTACTACGGCCGGACCGGGGAGCTGTTTTTT.

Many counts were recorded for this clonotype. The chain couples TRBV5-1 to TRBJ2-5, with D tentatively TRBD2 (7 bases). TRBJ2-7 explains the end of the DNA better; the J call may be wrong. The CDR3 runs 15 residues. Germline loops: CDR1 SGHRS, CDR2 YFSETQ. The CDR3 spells CASSYDGGPSYEQYF. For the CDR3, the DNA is TGCGCCAGCAGCTATGACGGGGGGCCCTCCTACGAGCAGTACTTC.

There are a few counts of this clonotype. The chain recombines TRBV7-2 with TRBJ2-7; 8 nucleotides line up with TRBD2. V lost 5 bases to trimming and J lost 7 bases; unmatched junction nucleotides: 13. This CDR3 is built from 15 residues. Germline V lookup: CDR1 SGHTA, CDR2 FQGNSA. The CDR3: CASSKRLAYPLEQYF. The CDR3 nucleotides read TGTGCCAGCAGCAAAAGACTAGCGTACCCTCTGGAGCAGTACTTC.

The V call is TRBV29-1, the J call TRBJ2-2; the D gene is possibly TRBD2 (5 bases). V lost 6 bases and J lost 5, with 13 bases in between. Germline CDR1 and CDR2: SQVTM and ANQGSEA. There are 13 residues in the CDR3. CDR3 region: CSVRERGTGELFF. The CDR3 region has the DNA TGCAGCGTCCGAGAGCGAGGGACCGGGGAGCTGTTTTTT.

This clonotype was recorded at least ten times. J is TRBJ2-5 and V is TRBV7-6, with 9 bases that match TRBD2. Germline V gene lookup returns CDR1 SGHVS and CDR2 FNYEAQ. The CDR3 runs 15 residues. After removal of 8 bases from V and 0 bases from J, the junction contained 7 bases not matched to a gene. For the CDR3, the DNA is TGTGCCAGCGCTGGAGTAGCGGGGGACCAAGAGACCCAGTACTTC. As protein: CASAGVAGDQETQYF.

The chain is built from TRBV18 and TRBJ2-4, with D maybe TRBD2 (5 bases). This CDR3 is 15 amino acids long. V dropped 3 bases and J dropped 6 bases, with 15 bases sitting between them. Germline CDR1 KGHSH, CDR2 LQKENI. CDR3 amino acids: CASSPLELAGNIQYF. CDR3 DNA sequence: TGTGCCAGCTCACCCCTTGAGCTAGCAGGAAACATTCAGTACTTC.

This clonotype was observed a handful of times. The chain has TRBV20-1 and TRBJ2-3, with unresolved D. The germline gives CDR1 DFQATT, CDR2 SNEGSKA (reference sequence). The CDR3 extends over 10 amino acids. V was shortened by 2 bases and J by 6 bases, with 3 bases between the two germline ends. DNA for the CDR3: TGCAGTGCTAGATCTGATACGCAGTATTTT. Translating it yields CSARSDTQYF.